This is a list of T cell receptor beta chains from one sample in a study of OX40 agonist ivuxolimab in advanced cancers. Some clones are missing from TCRdb's copy, which holds only in-frame ones; the method was immunoSEQ multiplex PCR. The sample lists fewer than 85,000 clones, roughly nine tenths occurring once. This specimen was CD4+ or CD8+ T cells sorted from blood, taken in a trial of the OX40 agonist ivuxolimab. The receptor source for this set is an adult with an advanced solid tumor such as melanoma, head and neck, liver or kidney cancer. The CDR3 runs from the conserved cysteine through the conserved F or W. Each record gives: V gene, CDR3 length, J gene, CDR3 protein.

TRBV28	12	TRBJ1-3	CASSLTGNTIYF
TRBV27	15	TRBJ1-5	CASKGRGQGAEPQHF
TRBV7-9	14	TRBJ2-5	CASSLQGPEETQYF
TRBV9	13	TRBJ2-1	CASSLKSRAEQFF
TRBV2	12	TRBJ2-7	CASMAEIYEQYF
TRBV5-1	15	TRBJ2-7	CASSAGSGGLYEQYF
TRBV7-2	15	TRBJ1-5	CASSLGVSSNQPQHF
TRBV30	15	TRBJ2-2	CAWSSGRIDTGELFF
TRBV28	13	TRBJ1-1	CASRRTVNTEAFF
TRBV28	19	TRBJ2-1	CASSLFIVKLAGGRNEQFF
TRBV11-2	18	TRBJ2-1	CASSLEGLAGGRYNEQFF
TRBV19	16	TRBJ2-2	CASSIKASGRAGELFF
TRBV6-1	14	TRBJ1-1	CASREIGVDTEAFF
TRBV20-1	11	TRBJ1-5	CSAVGGQPQHF
TRBV28	14	TRBJ1-4	CASSQVATNEKLFF
TRBV4-3	18	TRBJ2-1	CASSQESPGRLASNEQFF
TRBV9	18	TRBJ2-7	CASSVATGGSAGAYEQYF
TRBV27	16	TRBJ2-7	CASSSYLRDRDHEQYF
TRBV7-9	14	TRBJ2-3	CASSLITGIDTQYF
TRBV4-1	14	TRBJ1-1	CASSQGIANTEAFF
TRBV6-1	15	TRBJ1-4	CASNRATMWGEKLFF
TRBV7-8	15	TRBJ2-2	CASSSLAGASGELFF
TRBV21-1	17	TRBJ2-2	CASSKAFGGREVGELFF
TRBV10-3	14	TRBJ2-7	CAISELGAYYEQYF
TRBV5-5	18	TRBJ2-3	CASRTLAGEVPSTDTQYF
TRBV6-6	15	TRBJ1-3	CASSYGGSISNTIYF
TRBV7-2	14	TRBJ2-7	CASREQGGAYEQYF
TRBV19	13	TRBJ1-5	CASSIDRGQPQHF
TRBV27	15	TRBJ2-2	CASSIQGAGTGELFF
TRBV5-5	16	TRBJ2-5	CASSLPLAGYQETQYF
TRBV4-2	16	TRBJ1-2	CASSQRDWDREDGYTF
TRBV10-3	14	TRBJ1-2	CAISQSGGNYGYTF
TRBV30	13	TRBJ1-2	CAWNLQGNYGYTF
TRBV29-1	14	TRBJ1-2	CSAATVQGIYGYTF
TRBV5-6	15	TRBJ1-4	CASSRPGGSTEKLFF
TRBV5-6	11	TRBJ1-3	CASSLRNTIYF